The clone carrying this T cell receptor (delta chain) has just a few counts. Its antigen remains unidentified. Extracted RNA was reverse transcribed into cDNA. The CDR3 regions were amplified by multiplex PCR from V-gene primers to a constant-region primer. TCRdb reapplied CATT to the multiplex PCR reads. The sample gives about 55,000 delta-chain clones, about a sixth of which show up once; 0.5% is in the top ten. The data belong to a study of Vδ1+ human thymocytes. Alphabeta T cells were depleted, then CD3+ Vdelta1+ Vdelta2- thymocytes were FACS-sorted. Between about 97% and 99.6% of sorted thymocytes were Vdelta1+. The CDR3 runs to 24 residues. The germline V gene has CDR1 TSWWSYY and CDR2 QGS. V shed 1 base and J 0 bases; nucleotides not matched to a gene: 25. General study points: Thymic TRG and TRD repertoires appeared highly polyclonal, with Gaussian CDR3 length distributions. TRD repertoires were essentially private, unlike widely shared TRG clonotypes.

The sequence derives from a boy in the first two years of life who had congenital heart surgery. The sample was Vdelta1+ gamma-delta thymocytes from the thymus. Subset described: FACS-sorted CD3+ TCRalphabeta- TCRVdelta1+ TCRVdelta2- thymocytes. The chain links TRDV1 to TRDJ1, with 11 bases lining up with TRDD3. The CDR3 protein is CALGEHGGYAYRGSWVSYTDKLIF. CDR3 sequence (DNA): TGTGCTCTTGGGGAACATGGGGGATACGCGTATCGCGGGTCGTGGGTTTCATACACCGATAAACTCATCTTT.